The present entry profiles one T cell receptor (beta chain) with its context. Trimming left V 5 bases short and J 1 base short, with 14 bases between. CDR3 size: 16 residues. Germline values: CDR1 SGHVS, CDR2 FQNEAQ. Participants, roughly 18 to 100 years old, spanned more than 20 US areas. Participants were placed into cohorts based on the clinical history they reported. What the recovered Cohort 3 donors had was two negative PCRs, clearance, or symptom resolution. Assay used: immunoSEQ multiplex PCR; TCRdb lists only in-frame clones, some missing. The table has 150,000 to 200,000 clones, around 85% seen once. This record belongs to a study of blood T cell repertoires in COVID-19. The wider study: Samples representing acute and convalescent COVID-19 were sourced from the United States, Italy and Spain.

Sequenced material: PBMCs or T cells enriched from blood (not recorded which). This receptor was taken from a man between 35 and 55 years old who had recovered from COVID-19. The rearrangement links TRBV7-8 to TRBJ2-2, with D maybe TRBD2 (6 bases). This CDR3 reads CASSRLAAMNTGELFF. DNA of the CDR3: TGTGCCAGCAGCCGTTTAGCGGCGATGAACACCGGGGAGCTGTTTTTT.